This T cell receptor (beta chain) derives from a study of Ad26.COV2.S vaccination and SARS-CoV-2 variants (dated by TCRdb to the early 2020s). At the level of the whole study: Donors in the vaccine arm were drawn from COV1001, a phase I-IIa trial of Ad26.COV2.S in healthy adults that was multicentre, randomized, double-blind and placebo-controlled. Dosing of Ad26.COV2.S was intramuscular, at either 5x10^10 or 1x10^11 viral particles, delivered as one shot or as two shots spaced 56 days apart. Investigators remained blinded to trial group allocation during experiments and outcome assessment. The TCR-sequenced set comprised about 32 samples: approximately 19 Ad26.COV2.S vaccine recipients, 5 placebo recipients and 8 SARS-CoV-2 convalescent individuals. The specificity and breadth of SARS-CoV-2-reactive T cell receptors after Ad26.COV2.S vaccination were assessed by TCRbeta repertoire sequencing. Participants in the trial were split at random into five groups of five each, receiving low-dose or high-dose Ad26.COV2.S once or twice, or else placebo on both occasions.

A note on this clone: No antigen is known for it. Per-nucleotide qualities are absent, and no much larger clonotype sits a single base away. Other DNA sequences in the same sample also yield this CDR3.

The junction shows trimming of 1 base on V and 0 bases on J, plus 6 bases between the germline ends. There are 13 amino acids in the CDR3, from cysteine to phenylalanine inclusive. Only the CDR3 DNA stays, 39 bases, in frame from base 1. According to the germline V gene, CDR1 reads SQVTM and CDR2 reads ANQGSEA. The treatment or condition tag for this specimen amounts to: some 20 received Ad26.COV2.S at low or high dose, single or two shots; roughly five received placebo; per-sample allocation not given. For vaccine and placebo recipients, the sequenced repertoires came from samples collected on day 63 after the first injection. Between 29 July and 7 August 2020, Cohort 1b enrolled some 25 adults aged 18-55 years at one site in Boston, USA. As a vaccine, Ad26.COV2.S was a replication-incompetent adenovirus type 26 vector that expressed a prefusion-stabilized SARS-CoV-2 spike protein derived from the original Wuhan strain.

Points the paper makes about the study in general: After vaccination, spike-specific CD8+ and CD4+ T cell responses were reported to show substantial breadth. The study was not powered for comparison of responses between vaccine doses or regimens. The authors noted that total T cell responses may have been underestimated by the TCR breadth and depth analyses. Vaccine and placebo recipients had comparable non-spike TCR breadth, which fits with the vaccine containing only spike. Compared with placebo recipients, Ad26.COV2.S recipients showed higher spike-specific TCR breadth (P = 0.0014).

The immunoSEQ Assay was the method used to sequence TCRbeta CDR3 regions. After extraction, genomic DNA underwent amplification by bias-controlled multiplex PCR, followed by high-throughput sequencing. Per the source publication's procedure: To quantify the absolute abundance of every unique TCRbeta CDR3 region, sequences were collapsed and filtered. T cell fraction was estimated by normalizing TCRbeta template counts to usable DNA, which was measured by amplifying reference genes present in all nucleated cells. Repertoire TCRs were annotated as SARS-CoV-2-specific when V gene, CDR3 amino acid sequence and J gene were exactly matched to a known reactive TCR set. The reference SARS-CoV-2 TCR set was obtained from MIRA and was filtered for enrichment in COVID-19-positive ImmuneCODE repertoires, whereby public or cross-reactive TCRs were removed. Using the MIRA antigens, annotated TCRs were further analysed by specific ORF or by position within an ORF. Depth was the summed frequency of annotated unique rearrangements, while breadth was defined as annotated unique rearrangements over total unique productive rearrangements. Two-sided Wilcoxon rank-sum tests were used to compare TCR breadth between groups. The clones in this table, taken by TCRdb from immuneACCESS, are in-frame only. Not every clone is retained; where verified, under half of the shortfall comes from an unresolved V gene, and the cause of the rest is unknown. D and trimming come from the DNA, and the V and J calls and clone size come from that table. The sample table contains roughly 380,000 clones; only one count was recorded for about 88% of them. Of the sample, 2.5% to 3.5% falls within the top ten clones.

The clonotype was recovered from a person aged 18 to 59 who received the Ad26.COV2.S COVID-19 vaccine or a placebo. The sequences come from peripheral blood, collected in a trial of Ad26.COV2.S vaccine versus placebo. In this chain, TRBV29-1 is recombined with TRBJ2-5, with no D gene named confidently. The DNA sequence is given as TGCAGCGTTGAAGGTCAGAACCAAGAGACCCAGTACTTC. Translated, it reads CSVEGQNQETQYF.